This T cell receptor (beta chain) was captured in a study of CD8 T cells in Susac syndrome. The V gene lost 2 bases and the J gene lost 0 bases, with 15 bases spanning the gap. The CDR3 covers 16 residues. Germline-derived CDR1 and CDR2 are SGHRS and YFSETQ. cDNA came from roughly 0.53 to 1 ug RNA primed by random hexamers. An immunoSEQ multiplex PCR amplified TCR beta CDR3 over 54 Vbeta and 13 Jbeta. TCRdb reprocessed the immunoSEQ multiplex PCR reads with MiXCR, giving one entry per CDR3 protein. The sample carries fewer than 150,000 distinct CDR3 sequences, 85% to 95% recorded once. Negative isolation yielded CD4+ and CD8+ T cells, and FACS enriched TEMRA cells. This clonotype was picked up one time.

This sequence joins TRBV5-1 and TRBJ2-7, with D perhaps TRBD2 (6 bases). Sequenced: CD8+ T cells from PBMCs. The clonotype originates from a human donor with Susac syndrome. CDR3 coding DNA: TGCGCCAGCAGCTTCCCATTAGCGGAGAGCTCCTACGAGCAGTACTTC. This encodes CASSFPLAESSYEQYF.